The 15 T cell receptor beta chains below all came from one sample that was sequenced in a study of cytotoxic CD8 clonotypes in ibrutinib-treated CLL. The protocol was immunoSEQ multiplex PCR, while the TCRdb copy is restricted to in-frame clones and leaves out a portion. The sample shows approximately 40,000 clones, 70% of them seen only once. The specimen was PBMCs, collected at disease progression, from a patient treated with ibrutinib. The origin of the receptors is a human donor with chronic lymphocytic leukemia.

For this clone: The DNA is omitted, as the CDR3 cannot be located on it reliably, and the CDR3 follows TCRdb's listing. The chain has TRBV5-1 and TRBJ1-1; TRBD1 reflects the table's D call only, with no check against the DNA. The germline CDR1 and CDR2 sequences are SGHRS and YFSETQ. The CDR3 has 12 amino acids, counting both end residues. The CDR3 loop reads CASSPGQSFLWF.

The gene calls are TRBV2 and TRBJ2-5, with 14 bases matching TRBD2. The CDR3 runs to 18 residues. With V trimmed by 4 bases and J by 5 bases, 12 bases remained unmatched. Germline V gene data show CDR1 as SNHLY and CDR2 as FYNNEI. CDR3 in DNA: TGTGCCAGCAGTGTCCCAGTAGGGGGACTAGCGGGAGTGGAGACCCAGTACTTC. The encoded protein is CASSVPVGGLAGVETQYF. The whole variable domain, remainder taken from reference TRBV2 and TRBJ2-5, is EPEVTQTPSHQVTQMGQEVILRCVPISNHLYFYWYRQILGQKVEFLVSFYNNEISEKSEIFDDQFSVERPDGSNFTLKIRSTKLEDSAMYFCASSVPVGGLAGVETQYFGPGTRLLVL.

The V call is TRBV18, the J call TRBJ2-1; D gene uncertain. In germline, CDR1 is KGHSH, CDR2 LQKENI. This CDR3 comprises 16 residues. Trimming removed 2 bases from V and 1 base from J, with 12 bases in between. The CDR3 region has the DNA TGTGCCAGCTCACCAGGGCACGAGCCATCCTACAATGAGCAGTTCTTC. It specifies CASSPGHEPSYNEQFF. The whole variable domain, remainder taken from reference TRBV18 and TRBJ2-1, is NAGVMQNPRHLVRRRGQEARLRCSPMKGHSHVYWYRQLPEEGLKFMVYLQKENIIDESGMPKERFSAEFPKEGPSILRIQQVVRGDSAAYFCASSPGHEPSYNEQFFGPGTRLTVL.

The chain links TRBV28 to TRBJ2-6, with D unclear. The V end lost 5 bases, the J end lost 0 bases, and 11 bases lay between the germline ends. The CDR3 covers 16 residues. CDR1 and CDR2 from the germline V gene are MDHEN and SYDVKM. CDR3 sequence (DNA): TGTGCCAGCAGTCAGGACGAAACCTCTGGGGCCAACGTCCTGACTTTC. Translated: CASSQDETSGANVLTF.

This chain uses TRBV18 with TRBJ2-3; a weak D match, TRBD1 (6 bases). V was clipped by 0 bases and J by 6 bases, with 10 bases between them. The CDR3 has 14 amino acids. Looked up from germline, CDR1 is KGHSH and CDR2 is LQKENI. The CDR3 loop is CASSPPQGSDTQYF. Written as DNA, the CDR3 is TGTGCCAGCTCACCACCGCAGGGGTCGGATACGCAGTATTTT. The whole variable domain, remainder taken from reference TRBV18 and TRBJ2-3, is NAGVMQNPRHLVRRRGQEARLRCSPMKGHSHVYWYRQLPEEGLKFMVYLQKENIIDESGMPKERFSAEFPKEGPSILRIQQVVRGDSAAYFCASSPPQGSDTQYFGPGTRLTVL.

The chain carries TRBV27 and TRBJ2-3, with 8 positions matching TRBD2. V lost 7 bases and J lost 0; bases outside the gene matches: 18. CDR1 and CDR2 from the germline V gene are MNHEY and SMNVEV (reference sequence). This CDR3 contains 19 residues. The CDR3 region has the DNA TGTGCCAGCAAGTTCTTTGGGGGGACTAGTCCAACTAGCACAGATACGCAGTATTTT. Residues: CASKFFGGTSPTSTDTQYF.

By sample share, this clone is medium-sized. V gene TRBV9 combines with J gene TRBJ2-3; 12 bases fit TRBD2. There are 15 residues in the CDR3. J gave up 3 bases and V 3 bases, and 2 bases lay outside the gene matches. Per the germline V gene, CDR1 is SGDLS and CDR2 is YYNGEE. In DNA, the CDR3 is TGTGCCAGCAGCGGGGGGACTAGCGGGACAGATACGCAGTATTTT. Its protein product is CASSGGTSGTDTQYF.

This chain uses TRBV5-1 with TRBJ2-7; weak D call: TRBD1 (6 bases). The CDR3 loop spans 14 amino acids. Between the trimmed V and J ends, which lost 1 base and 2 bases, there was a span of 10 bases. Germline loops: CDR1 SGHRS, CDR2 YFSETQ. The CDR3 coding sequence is TGCGCCAGCAGCTTGACACAGGGTACCTACGAGCAGTACTTC. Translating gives CASSLTQGTYEQYF. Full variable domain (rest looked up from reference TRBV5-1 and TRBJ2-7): KAGVTQTPRYLIKTRGQQVTLSCSPISGHRSVSWYQQTPGQGLQFLFEYFSETQRNKGNFPGRFSGRQFSNSRSEMNVSTLELGDSALYLCASSLTQGTYEQYFGPGTRLTVT.

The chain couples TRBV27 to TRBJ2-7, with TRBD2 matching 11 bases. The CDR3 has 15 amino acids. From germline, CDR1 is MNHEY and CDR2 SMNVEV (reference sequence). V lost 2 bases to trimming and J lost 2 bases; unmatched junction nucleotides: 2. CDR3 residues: CASSLLAGGPYEQYF. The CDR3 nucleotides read TGTGCCAGCAGTTTACTAGCGGGAGGTCCCTACGAGCAGTACTTC.

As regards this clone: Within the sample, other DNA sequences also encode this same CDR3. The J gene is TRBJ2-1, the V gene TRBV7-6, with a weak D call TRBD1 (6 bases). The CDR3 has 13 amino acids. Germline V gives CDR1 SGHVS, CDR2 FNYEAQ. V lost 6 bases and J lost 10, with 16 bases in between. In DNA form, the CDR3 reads TGTGCCAGCAGTCCAGAGACGGACAGAGAGCAGTTCTTC. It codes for CASSPETDREQFF.

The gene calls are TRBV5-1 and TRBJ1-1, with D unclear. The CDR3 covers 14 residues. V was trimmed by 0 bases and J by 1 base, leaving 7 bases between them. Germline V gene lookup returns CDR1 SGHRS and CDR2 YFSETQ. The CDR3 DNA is TGCGCCAGCAGCTTGGCTCCGGAGAACACTGAAGCTTTCTTT. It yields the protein CASSLAPENTEAFF.

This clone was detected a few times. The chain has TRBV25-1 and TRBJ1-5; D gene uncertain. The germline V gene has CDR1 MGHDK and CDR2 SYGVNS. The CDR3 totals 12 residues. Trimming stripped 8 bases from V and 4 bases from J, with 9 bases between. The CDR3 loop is CASQSRNQPQHF. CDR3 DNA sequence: TGTGCCAGCCAATCGCGGAATCAGCCCCAGCATTTT.

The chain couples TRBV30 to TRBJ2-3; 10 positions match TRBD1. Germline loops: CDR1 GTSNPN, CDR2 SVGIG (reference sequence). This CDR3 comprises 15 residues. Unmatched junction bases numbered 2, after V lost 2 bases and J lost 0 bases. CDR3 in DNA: TGTGCCTGGAGTCCGGGACAGGGGAGCACAGATACGCAGTATTTT. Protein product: CAWSPGQGSTDTQYF.

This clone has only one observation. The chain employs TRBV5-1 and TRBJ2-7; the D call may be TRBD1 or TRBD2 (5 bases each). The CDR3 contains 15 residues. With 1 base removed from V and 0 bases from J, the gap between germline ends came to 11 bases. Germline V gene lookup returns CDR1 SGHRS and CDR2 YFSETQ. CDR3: CASSLSPGSSYEQYF. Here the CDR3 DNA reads TGCGCCAGCAGCTTGTCGCCAGGGAGCTCCTACGAGCAGTACTTC. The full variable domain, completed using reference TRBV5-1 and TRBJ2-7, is KAGVTQTPRYLIKTRGQQVTLSCSPISGHRSVSWYQQTPGQGLQFLFEYFSETQRNKGNFPGRFSGRQFSNSRSEMNVSTLELGDSALYLCASSLSPGSSYEQYFGPGTRLTVT.

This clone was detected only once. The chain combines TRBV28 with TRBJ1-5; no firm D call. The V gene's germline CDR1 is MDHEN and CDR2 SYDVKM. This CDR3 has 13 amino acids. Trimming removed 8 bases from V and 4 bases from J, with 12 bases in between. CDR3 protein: CASHGYTNQPQHF. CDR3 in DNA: TGTGCCAGCCATGGGTACACAAATCAGCCCCAGCATTTT.